Listed below are T cell receptor beta chains from one sample, sequenced in a study of T cells expressing NK-cell markers. One entry per CDR3 protein, without DNA, is what TCRdb gives after re-calling the 5' RACE reads. The sample table sets out about 430,000 distinct CDR3 sequences. The sample was blood T cells: a sorted CD56 or NKG2C T cell subset, CD4+ or CD8+ T cells, or bulk PBMC T cells (not recorded which). The receptors were gathered from a woman aged 45 to 65 in good health. CDR3s include the opening cysteine and the closing phenylalanine or tryptophan. Each record gives: V gene, J gene, CDR3 protein.

V gene: TRBV20-1; J gene: TRBJ1-5; CDR3 protein: CSASKGVGFSNQPQHF
V gene: TRBV29-1; J gene: TRBJ1-1; CDR3 protein: CSVDDDQGSVNTEAFF
V gene: TRBV20-1; J gene: TRBJ2-5; CDR3 protein: CSARTGGSGETQYF
V gene: TRBV20-1; J gene: TRBJ2-1; CDR3 protein: CSARRVNSGEQFF
V gene: TRBV30; J gene: TRBJ2-2; CDR3 protein: CAWSTSGSGELFF
V gene: TRBV20-1; J gene: TRBJ2-5; CDR3 protein: CSAKRVGETQYF
V gene: TRBV2; J gene: TRBJ2-2; CDR3 protein: CASSPDPPATGELFF
V gene: TRBV7-2; J gene: TRBJ1-1; CDR3 protein: CASSLGTGFSTEAFF
V gene: TRBV20-1; J gene: TRBJ1-1; CDR3 protein: CSATGTVNTEAFF
V gene: TRBV3-1; J gene: TRBJ2-7; CDR3 protein: CASSQAPRGGSLGGQYF
V gene: TRBV10-1; J gene: TRBJ2-2; CDR3 protein: CATIQDRGRGELFF
V gene: TRBV10-1; J gene: TRBJ2-2; CDR3 protein: CASASRDNTGELFF
V gene: TRBV12-3/TRBV12-4; J gene: TRBJ1-1; CDR3 protein: CASYRGPNTEAFF
V gene: TRBV12-3/TRBV12-4; J gene: TRBJ2-1; CDR3 protein: CASSSTLAGNEQFF
V gene: TRBV21-1; J gene: TRBJ2-5; CDR3 protein: CARDVTGPQETQYF
V gene: TRBV10-3; J gene: TRBJ2-5; CDR3 protein: CAISGPPGGGDETQYF
V gene: TRBV5-1; J gene: TRBJ2-1; CDR3 protein: CASSLGGAGVSYNEQFF
V gene: TRBV6-6; J gene: TRBJ1-4; CDR3 protein: CASSYSGTGGEKLFF
V gene: TRBV7-9; J gene: TRBJ1-4; CDR3 protein: CASRSSVVGEKLFF
V gene: TRBV5-1; J gene: TRBJ1-5; CDR3 protein: CASSSDGDNQPQHF
V gene: TRBV3-1; J gene: TRBJ1-1; CDR3 protein: CASSSMGTEAFF
V gene: TRBV4-2; J gene: TRBJ2-3; CDR3 protein: CASSLEREQAAYF
V gene: TRBV4-1; J gene: TRBJ2-7; CDR3 protein: CASSHDRGLEQYF
V gene: TRBV9; J gene: TRBJ2-7; CDR3 protein: CASSVAGSSHEQYF
V gene: TRBV12-3/TRBV12-4; J gene: TRBJ1-2; CDR3 protein: CASSPGTGLTDGYTF
V gene: TRBV5-6; J gene: TRBJ2-7; CDR3 protein: CATTHTDSYEQYF
V gene: TRBV6-1; J gene: TRBJ1-3; CDR3 protein: CASSSPANSGNTIYF
V gene: TRBV9; J gene: TRBJ1-2; CDR3 protein: CASSVGRGGRHTF
V gene: TRBV5-6; J gene: TRBJ2-1; CDR3 protein: CASSLVPRTSGEQFF
V gene: TRBV5-1; J gene: TRBJ2-1; CDR3 protein: CASSQWTLGNEQFF